The clone carrying this T cell receptor (beta chain) occurred a few times. Its antigen is undetermined. Time point meaning: newly diagnosed GD, antithyroid drugs for less than 3 months. The TCR library used RNA extracted from PBMCs. Investigators report Graves' disease was diagnosed under American Thyroid Association guidelines. These data are taken from a study of regulatory T cells in long-lasting Graves disease. Library construction for TCR beta used iRepertoire HTBI primers and Arm-PCR of CDR3 regions. TCRdb itself ran the multiplex PCR reads through MiXCR, one entry per CDR3 protein. The repertoire holds 350,000 to 450,000 distinct CDR3 sequences, with 14% to 15% as singletons. Overall study results and limits: Persistent Graves' patients had lower TCR diversity than newly diagnosed ones.

The germline CDR1 and CDR2 sequences are MNHNS and SASEGT. This CDR3 comprises 14 residues. V was pared by 11 bases and J by 6 bases, with 22 bases between. The sample was also linked to a second study, of T cells in Graves' hyperthyroidism and ophthalmopathy. According to that study: Among thyroid clonotypes expanded above 0.001, most also appeared in blood. The model foresaw ophthalmopathy a median about 6.5 months prior to onset.

V usage is TRBV6-1 and J usage is TRBJ1-1, with D perhaps TRBD1 (6 bases). This specimen consisted of peripheral blood mononuclear cells (PBMCs), obtained at new diagnosis, from a patient treated with antithyroid drugs. The TCR originated in a woman aged 25 to 39 with Graves disease. The CDR3 region is CAALKRFSGAEAFF. The CDR3 DNA is TGTGCCGCTCTAAAAAGGTTTTCAGGGGCTGAAGCTTTCTTT.